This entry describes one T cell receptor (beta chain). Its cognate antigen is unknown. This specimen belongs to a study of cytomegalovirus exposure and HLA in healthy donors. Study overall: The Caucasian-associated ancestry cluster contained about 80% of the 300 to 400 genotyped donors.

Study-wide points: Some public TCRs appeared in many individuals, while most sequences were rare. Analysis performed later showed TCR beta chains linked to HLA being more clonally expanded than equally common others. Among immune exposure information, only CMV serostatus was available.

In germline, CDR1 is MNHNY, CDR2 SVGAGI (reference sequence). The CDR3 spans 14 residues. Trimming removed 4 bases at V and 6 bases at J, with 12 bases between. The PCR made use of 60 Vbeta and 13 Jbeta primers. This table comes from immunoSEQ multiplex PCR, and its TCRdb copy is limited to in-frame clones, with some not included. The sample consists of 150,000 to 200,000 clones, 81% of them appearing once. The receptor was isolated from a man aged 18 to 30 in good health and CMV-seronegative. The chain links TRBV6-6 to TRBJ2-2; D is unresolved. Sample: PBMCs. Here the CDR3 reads CASSSSRLPGELFF. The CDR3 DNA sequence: TGTGCCAGCAGTTCGAGCCGACTTCCCGGGGAGCTGTTTTTT.